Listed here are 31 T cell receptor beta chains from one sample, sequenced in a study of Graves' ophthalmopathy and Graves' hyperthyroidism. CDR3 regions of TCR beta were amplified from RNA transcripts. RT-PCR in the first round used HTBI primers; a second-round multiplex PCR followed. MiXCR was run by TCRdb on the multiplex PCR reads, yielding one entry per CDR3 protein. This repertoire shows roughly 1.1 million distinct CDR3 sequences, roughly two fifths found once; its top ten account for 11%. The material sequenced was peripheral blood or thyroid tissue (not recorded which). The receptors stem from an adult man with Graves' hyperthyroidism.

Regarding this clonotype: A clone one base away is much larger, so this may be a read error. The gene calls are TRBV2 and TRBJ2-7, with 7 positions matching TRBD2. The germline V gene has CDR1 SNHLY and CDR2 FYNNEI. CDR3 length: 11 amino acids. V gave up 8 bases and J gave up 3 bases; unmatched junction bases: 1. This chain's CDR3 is CASAGVYEQYF. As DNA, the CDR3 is TGTGCCAGCGCGGGGGTCTACGAGCAGTACTTC.

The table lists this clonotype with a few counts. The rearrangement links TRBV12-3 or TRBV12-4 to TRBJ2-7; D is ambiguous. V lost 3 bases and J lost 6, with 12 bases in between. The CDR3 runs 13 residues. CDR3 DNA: TGTGCCAGCAGTTTTTTCGCGCGACGCGAGCAGTACTTC. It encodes CASSFFARREQYF.

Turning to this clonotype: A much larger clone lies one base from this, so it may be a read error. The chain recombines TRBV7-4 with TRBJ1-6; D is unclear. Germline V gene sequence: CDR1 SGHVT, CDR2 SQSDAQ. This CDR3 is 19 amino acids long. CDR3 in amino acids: CAGSRHGVILSSYNSPLHF. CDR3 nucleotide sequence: TGTGCCGGCAGCCGCCACGGGGTTATATTGAGCTCCTATAATTCACCCCTCCACTTT.

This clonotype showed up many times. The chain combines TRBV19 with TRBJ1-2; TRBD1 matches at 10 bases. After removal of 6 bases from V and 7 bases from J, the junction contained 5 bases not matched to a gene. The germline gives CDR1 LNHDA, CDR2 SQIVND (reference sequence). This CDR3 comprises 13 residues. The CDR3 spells CASRTGGFGGYTF. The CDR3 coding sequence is TGTGCCAGTAGGACAGGGGGCTTCGGTGGCTACACCTTC. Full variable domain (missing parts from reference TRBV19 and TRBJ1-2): DGGITQSPKYLFRKEGQNVTLSCEQNLNHDAMYWYRQDPGQGLRLIYYSQIVNDFQKGDIAEGYSVSREKKESFPLTVTSAQKNPTAFYLCASRTGGFGGYTFGSGTRLTVV.

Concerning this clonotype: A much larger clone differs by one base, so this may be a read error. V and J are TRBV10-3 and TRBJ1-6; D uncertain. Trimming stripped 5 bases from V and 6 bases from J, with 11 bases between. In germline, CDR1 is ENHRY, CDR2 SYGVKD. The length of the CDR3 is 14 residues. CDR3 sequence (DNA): TGTGCCATCAGTTACTTACAGCCTAATTCACCCCTCCACTTT. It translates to CAISYLQPNSPLHF.

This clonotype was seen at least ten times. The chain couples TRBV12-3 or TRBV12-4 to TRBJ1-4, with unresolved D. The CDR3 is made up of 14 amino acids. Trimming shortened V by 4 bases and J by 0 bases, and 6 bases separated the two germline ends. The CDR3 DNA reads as TGTGCCAGCAGTTCCCATGCAACTAATGAAAAACTGTTTTTT. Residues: CASSSHATNEKLFF.

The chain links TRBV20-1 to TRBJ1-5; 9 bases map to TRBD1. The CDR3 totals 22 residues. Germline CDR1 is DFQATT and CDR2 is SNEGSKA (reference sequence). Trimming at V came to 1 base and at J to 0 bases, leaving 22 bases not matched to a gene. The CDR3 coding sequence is TGCAGTGCTAGAGTCCCACAGGCAGACAGGACAGGGGCGCCGAATAGCAATCAGCCCCAGCATTTT. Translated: CSARVPQADRTGAPNSNQPQHF.

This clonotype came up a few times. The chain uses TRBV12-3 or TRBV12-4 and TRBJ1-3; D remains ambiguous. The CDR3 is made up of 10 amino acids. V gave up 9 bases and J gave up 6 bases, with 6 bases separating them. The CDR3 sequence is CASKTNTIYF. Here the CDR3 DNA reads TGTGCCAGTAAGACAAACACCATATATTTT.

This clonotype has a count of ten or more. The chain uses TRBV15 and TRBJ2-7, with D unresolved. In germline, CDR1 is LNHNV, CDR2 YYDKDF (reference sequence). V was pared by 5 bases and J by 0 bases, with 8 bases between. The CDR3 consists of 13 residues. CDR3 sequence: CATSVDHSYEQYF. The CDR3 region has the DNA TGTGCCACCAGCGTCGACCACTCCTACGAGCAGTACTTC.

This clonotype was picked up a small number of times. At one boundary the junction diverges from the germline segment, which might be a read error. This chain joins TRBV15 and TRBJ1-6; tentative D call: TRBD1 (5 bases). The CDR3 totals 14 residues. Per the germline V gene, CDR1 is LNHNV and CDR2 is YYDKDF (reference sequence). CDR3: CATSRDTGQAPLHF. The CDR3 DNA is TGTGCCACTAGCAGGGATACAGGTCAGGCGCCCCTCCACTTT. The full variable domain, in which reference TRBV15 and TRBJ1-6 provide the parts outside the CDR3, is DAMVIQNPRYQVTQFGKPVTLSCSQTLNHNVMYWYQQKSSQAPKLLFHYYDKDFNNEADTPDNFQSRRPNTSFCFLDIRSPGLGDTAMYLCATSRDTGQAPLHFGNGTRLTVT.

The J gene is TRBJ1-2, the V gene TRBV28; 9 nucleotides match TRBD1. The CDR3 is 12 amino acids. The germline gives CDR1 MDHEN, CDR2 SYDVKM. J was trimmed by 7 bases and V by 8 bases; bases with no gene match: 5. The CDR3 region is CASLGTGSGYTF. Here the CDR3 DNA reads TGTGCCAGCCTCGGGACAGGGTCTGGCTACACCTTC.

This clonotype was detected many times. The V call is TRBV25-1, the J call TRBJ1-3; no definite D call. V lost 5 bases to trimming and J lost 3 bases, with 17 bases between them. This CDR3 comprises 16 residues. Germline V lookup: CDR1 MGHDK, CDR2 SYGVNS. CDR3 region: CASSPDLDIGGNTIYF. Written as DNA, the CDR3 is TGTGCCAGCAGTCCCGACCTAGACATTGGTGGAAACACCATATATTTT.

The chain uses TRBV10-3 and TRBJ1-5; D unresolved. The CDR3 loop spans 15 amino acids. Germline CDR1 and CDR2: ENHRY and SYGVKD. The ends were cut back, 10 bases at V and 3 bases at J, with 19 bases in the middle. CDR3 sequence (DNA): TGTGCCACCGCGGTTGGCCACAGCCCCAATCAGCCCCAGCATTTT. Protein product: CATAVGHSPNQPQHF.

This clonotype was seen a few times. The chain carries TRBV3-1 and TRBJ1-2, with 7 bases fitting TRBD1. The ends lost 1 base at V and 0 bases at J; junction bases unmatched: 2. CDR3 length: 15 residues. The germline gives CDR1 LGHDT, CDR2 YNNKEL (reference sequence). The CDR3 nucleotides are TGTGCCAGCAGCCAAGGGGACAGCTCTAACTATGGCTACACCTTC. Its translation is CASSQGDSSNYGYTF.

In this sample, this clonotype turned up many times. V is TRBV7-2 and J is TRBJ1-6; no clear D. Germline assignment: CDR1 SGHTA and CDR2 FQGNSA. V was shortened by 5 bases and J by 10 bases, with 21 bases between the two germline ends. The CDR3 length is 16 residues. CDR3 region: CASSGPETHLGSPLHF. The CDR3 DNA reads TGTGCCAGCAGCGGACCAGAGACGCACTTGGGATCACCCCTCCACTTT.

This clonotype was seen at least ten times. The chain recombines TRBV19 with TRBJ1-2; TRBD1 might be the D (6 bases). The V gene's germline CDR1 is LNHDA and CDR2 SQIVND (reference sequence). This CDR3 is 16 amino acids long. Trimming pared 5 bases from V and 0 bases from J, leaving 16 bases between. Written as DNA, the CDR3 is TGTGCCAGTAGTCTCCTGGGACACAGGCCTAACTATGGCTACACCTTC. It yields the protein CASSLLGHRPNYGYTF.

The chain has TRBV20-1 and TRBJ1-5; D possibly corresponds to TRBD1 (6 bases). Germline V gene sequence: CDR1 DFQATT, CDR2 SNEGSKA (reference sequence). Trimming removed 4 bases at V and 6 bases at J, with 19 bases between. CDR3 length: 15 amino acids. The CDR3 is CSAKADGQIAQPQHF. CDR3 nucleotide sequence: TGCAGTGCTAAAGCGGATGGACAGATTGCTCAGCCCCAGCATTTT.

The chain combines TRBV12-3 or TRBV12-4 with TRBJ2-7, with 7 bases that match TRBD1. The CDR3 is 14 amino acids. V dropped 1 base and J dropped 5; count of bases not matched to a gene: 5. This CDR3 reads CASSLGQGGNEQYF. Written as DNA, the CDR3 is TGTGCCAGCAGTTTAGGACAGGGCGGTAACGAGCAGTACTTC.

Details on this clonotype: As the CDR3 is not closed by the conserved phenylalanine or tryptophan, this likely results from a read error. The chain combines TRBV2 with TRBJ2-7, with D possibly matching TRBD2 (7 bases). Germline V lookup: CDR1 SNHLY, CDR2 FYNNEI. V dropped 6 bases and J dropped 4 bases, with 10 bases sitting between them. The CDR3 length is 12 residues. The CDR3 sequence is CASRQGGYEQYL. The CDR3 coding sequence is TGTGCCAGCAGACAGGGAGGGTACGAGCAGTACCTC.

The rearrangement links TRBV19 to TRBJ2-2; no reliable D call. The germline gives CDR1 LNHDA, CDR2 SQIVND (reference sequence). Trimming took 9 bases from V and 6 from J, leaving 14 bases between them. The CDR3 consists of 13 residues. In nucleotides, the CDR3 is TGTGCCAGCAAAGTCGTACTCGCCGGGGAGCTGTTTTTT. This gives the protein CASKVVLAGELFF.

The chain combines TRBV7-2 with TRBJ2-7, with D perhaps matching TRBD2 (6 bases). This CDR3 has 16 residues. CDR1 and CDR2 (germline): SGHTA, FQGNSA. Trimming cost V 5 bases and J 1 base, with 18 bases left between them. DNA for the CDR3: TGTGCCAGCAGCCTCGGCGGGGCGCGGGGTTCCTACGAGCAGTACTTC. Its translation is CASSLGGARGSYEQYF.

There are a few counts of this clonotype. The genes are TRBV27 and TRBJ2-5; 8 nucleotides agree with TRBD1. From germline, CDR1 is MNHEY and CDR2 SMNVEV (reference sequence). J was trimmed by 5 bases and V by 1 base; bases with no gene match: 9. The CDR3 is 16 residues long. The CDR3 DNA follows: TGTGCCAGCAGTTTATTGGGCAGGGGGCTGGAGGAGACCCAGTACTTC. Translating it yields CASSLLGRGLEETQYF.

CDR3 residues: CASTSAGQPQHF. The CDR3, as DNA: TGTGCCAGTACAAGTGCTGGTCAGCCCCAGCATTTT. The chain uses TRBV19 and TRBJ1-5; D is undetermined. V was cut by 7 bases and J by 6 bases, with 10 bases left in between. CDR1 LNHDA and CDR2 SQIVND come from the germline V gene (reference sequence). The CDR3 runs 12 residues. The complete variable domain, with remaining parts taken from reference TRBV19 and TRBJ1-5, reads DGGITQSPKYLFRKEGQNVTLSCEQNLNHDAMYWYRQDPGQGLRLIYYSQIVNDFQKGDIAEGYSVSREKKESFPLTVTSAQKNPTAFYLCASTSAGQPQHFGDGTRLSIL.

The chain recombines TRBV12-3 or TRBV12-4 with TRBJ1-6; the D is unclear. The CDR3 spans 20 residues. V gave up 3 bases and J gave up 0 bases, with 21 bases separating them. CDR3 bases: TGTGCCAGCAGTTTGCGGTCGGACCAGATCCTTAGCTCCTATAATTCACCCCTCCACTTT. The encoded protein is CASSLRSDQILSSYNSPLHF.

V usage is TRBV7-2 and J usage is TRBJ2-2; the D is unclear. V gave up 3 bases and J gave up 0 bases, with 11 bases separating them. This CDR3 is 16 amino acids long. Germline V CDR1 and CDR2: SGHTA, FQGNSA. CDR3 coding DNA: TGTGCCAGCAGCTTGCATGGTCCCGCGAACACCGGGGAGCTGTTTTTT. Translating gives CASSLHGPANTGELFF.

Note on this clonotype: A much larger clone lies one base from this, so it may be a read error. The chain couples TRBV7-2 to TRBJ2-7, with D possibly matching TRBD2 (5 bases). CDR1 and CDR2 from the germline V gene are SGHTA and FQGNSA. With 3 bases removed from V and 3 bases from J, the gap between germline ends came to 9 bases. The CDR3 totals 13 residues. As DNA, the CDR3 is TGTGCCAGCAGCTTTGACGGGATCTACGAGCAGTACTTC. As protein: CASSFDGIYEQYF.

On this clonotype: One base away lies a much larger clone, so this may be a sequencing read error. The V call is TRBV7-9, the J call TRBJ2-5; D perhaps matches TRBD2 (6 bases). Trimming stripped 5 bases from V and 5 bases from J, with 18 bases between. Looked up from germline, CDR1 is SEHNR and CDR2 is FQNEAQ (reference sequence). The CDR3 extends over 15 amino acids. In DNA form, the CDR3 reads TGTGCCAGCAGCCCCGAGGTCGCAGGGAGGGAGACCCAGTACTTC. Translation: CASSPEVAGRETQYF.

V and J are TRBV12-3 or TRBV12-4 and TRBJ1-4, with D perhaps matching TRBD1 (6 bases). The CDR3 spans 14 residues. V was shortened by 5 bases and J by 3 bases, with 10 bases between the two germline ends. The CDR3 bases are TGTGCCAGCAGTGAAACAGGGCCTAATGAAAAACTGTTTTTT. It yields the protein CASSETGPNEKLFF.

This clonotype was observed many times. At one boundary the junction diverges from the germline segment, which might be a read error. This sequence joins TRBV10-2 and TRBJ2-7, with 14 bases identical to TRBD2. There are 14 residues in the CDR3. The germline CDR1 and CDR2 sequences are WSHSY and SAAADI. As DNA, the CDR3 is TGTGCCAGCAGGGGACTAGCGGGAGCCTACGAGCAGTACTTC. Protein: CASRGLAGAYEQYF.

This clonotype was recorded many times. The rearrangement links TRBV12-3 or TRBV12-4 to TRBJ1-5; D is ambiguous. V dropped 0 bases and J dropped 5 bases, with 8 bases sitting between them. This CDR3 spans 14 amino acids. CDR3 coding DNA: TGTGCCAGCAGTTTAGCTGGACCCTATCAGCCCCAGCATTTT. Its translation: CASSLAGPYQPQHF.

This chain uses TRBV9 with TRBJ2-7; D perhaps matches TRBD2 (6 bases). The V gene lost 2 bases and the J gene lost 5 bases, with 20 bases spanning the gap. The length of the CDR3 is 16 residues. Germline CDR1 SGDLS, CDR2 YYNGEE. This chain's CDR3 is CASSVRKFGSYHEQYF. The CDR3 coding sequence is TGTGCCAGCAGCGTGCGCAAATTCGGGAGTTACCACGAGCAGTACTTC.